Each of the 9 T cell receptor beta chains below was sequenced from the same sample in a study of blood T cells in healthy people across ages. Primers used in a second PCR of roughly 6 to 12 cycles were a sample-barcoded 5' primer and a J-beta primer mix. A single record per CDR3 protein comes from TCRdb applying MiXCR to the 5' RACE reads. The repertoire consists of 1.5 million to 2 million distinct CDR3 sequences, with approximately 50% occurring once and the leading ten covering over 2%. Sequencing was performed on blood. All receptors come from a middle-aged woman in good health.

J is TRBJ2-6 and V is TRBV21-1; the DNA was not compared with TRBD1, the D call given in the table. TRBV21-1 is a pseudogene segment. The CDR3 covers 17 residues. The CDR3 spells CASTGTGGVGGANVLTF. CDR3 nucleotide sequence: TGTGCCAGTACCGGGACAGGGGGGGTTGGTGGGGCCAACGTCCTGACTTTC.

In this sample, this clonotype turned up a few times. The CDR3 region is CSASGGHTQYF. The CDR3 bases are TGCAGTGCTAGCGGGGGGCATACGCAGTATTTT. The chain carries TRBV20-1 and TRBJ2-3; a weak D match, TRBD2 (7 bases). CDR1 is DFQATT and CDR2 is SNEGSKA in the germline V gene (reference sequence). This CDR3 comprises 11 residues. V was cut by 3 bases and J by 7 bases, with 8 bases left in between.

This clonotype was found a few times. The chain uses TRBV21-1 and TRBJ2-1; the D call of TRBD2 is as the table states it, not checked on the DNA. TRBV21-1 is an annotated pseudogene. The length of the CDR3 is 16 residues. The CDR3 sequence is CASSKNLAGGFNEQFF. CDR3 in DNA: TGTGCCAGCAGCAAAAATCTAGCGGGGGGGTTCAATGAGCAGTTCTTC.

The V gene is TRBV20-1, the J gene TRBJ2-1, with D unclear. V lost 2 bases and J lost 5, with 10 bases in between. CDR1 and CDR2 (germline): DFQATT, SNEGSKA (reference sequence). This CDR3 spans 13 amino acids. The CDR3 nucleotides are TGCAGTGCTAGACTCGGGTTGAACAATGAGCAGTTCTTC. Its translation is CSARLGLNNEQFF.

This clonotype was observed at least ten times. The chain has TRBV6-2 or TRBV6-3 and TRBJ1-2; no firm D call. The CDR3 contains 11 residues. The V end was cut by 2 bases, the J end by 5 bases, with 3 bases between. The germline V gene encodes CDR1 MNHEY and CDR2 SVGEGT. The CDR3 is CASSYGYGYTF. The CDR3 region has the DNA TGTGCCAGCAGTTACGGGTATGGCTACACCTTC.

This chain joins TRBV28 and TRBJ2-7; 9 bases match TRBD1. Germline values: CDR1 MDHEN, CDR2 SYDVKM. The ends lost 6 bases at V and 5 bases at J; junction bases unmatched: 8. The CDR3 is 14 amino acids. For the CDR3, the DNA is TGTGCCAGCAGCTTCCGGGACAGGGTCAACGAGCAGTACTTC. As protein: CASSFRDRVNEQYF.

This clonotype has a single count. The J gene is TRBJ2-3, the V gene TRBV28; 9 bases map to TRBD2. CDR1 MDHEN and CDR2 SYDVKM come from the germline V gene. V was clipped by 8 bases and J by 0 bases; unmatched bases: 9. The CDR3 contains 16 residues. CDR3 nucleotide sequence: TGTGCCAGCCGCTCTTTAGCGGGGGCGAGCACAGATACGCAGTATTTT. The encoded protein is CASRSLAGASTDTQYF.

This rearrangement joins TRBV2 to TRBJ2-1, with 12 nucleotides matching TRBD1. The trim removed 6 bases at V and 9 bases at J, leaving 9 bases unmatched. CDR3 length equals 15 residues. The germline V gene encodes CDR1 SNHLY and CDR2 FYNNEI. The CDR3 nucleotides read TGTGCCAGCAGCGGTCCGGGACAGGGGGCGGTTGAGCAGTTCTTC. Residues: CASSGPGQGAVEQFF.

The chain carries TRBV27 and TRBJ2-5; 10 bases line up with TRBD2. V dropped 3 bases and J dropped 2; count of bases not matched to a gene: 6. This CDR3 is 16 amino acids long. Per the germline V gene, CDR1 is MNHEY and CDR2 is SMNVEV (reference sequence). The CDR3 DNA is TGTGCCAGCAGTTTTCTCCCAGCGGGGGGGCAAGAGACCCAGTACTTC. The encoded protein is CASSFLPAGGQETQYF.